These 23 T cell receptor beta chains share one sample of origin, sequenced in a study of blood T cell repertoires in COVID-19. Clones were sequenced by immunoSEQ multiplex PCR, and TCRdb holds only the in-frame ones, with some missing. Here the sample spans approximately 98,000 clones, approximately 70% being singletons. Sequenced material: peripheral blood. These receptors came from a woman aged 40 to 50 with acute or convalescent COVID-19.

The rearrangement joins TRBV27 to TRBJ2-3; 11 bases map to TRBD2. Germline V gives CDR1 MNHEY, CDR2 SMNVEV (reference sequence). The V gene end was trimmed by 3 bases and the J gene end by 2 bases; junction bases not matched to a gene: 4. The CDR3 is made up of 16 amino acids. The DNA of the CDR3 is TGTGCCAGCAGTTTTAGACTAGCGGGGAACACAGATACGCAGTATTTT. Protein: CASSFRLAGNTDTQYF.

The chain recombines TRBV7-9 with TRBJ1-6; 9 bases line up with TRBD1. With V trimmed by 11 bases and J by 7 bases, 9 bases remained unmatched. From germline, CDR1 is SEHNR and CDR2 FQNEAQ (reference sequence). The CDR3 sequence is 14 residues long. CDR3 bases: TGTGCCTTGGGGGGACAGGGAAAAAATTCACCCCTCCACTTT. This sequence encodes CALGGQGKNSPLHF.

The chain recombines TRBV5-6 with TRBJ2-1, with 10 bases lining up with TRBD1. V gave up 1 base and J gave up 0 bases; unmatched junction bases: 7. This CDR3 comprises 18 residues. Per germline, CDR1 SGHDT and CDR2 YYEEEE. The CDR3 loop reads CASSLRDRGPSSYNEQFF. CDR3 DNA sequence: TGTGCCAGCAGCTTGCGGGACAGGGGTCCGAGCTCCTACAATGAGCAGTTCTTC. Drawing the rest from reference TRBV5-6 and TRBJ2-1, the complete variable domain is DAGVTQSPTHLIKTRGQQVTLRCSPKSGHDTVSWYQQALGQGPQFIFQYYEEEERQRGNFPDRFSGHQFPNYSSELNVNALLLGDSALYLCASSLRDRGPSSYNEQFFGPGTRLTVL.

Here the CDR3 DNA reads TGTGCCAGTAGTAACCAGGGACTGCGCACTGAAGCTTTCTTT. Protein sequence: CASSNQGLRTEAFF. The V call is TRBV19, the J call TRBJ1-1; D is perhaps TRBD1 (5 bases). V lost 4 bases and J lost 4, with 13 bases in between. Looked up from germline, CDR1 is LNHDA and CDR2 is SQIVND (reference sequence). The CDR3 covers 14 residues.

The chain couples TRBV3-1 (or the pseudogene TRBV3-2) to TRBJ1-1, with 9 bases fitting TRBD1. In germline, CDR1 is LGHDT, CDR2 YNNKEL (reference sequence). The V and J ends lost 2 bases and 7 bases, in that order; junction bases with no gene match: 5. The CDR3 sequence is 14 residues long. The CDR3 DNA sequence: TGTGCCAGCAGCCAAAGGACAGGGGTCAGTGAAGCTTTCTTT. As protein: CASSQRTGVSEAFF.

The CDR3 is CASSLGRVGEKLFF. In DNA form, the CDR3 reads TGTGCCAGCAGCTTGGGCAGGGTAGGGGAAAAACTGTTTTTT. The chain carries TRBV5-6 and TRBJ1-4, with a weak D call TRBD1 (5 bases). The ends were cut back, 0 bases at V and 8 bases at J, with 11 bases in the middle. This CDR3 is 14 amino acids long. CDR1 SGHDT and CDR2 YYEEEE come from the germline V gene.

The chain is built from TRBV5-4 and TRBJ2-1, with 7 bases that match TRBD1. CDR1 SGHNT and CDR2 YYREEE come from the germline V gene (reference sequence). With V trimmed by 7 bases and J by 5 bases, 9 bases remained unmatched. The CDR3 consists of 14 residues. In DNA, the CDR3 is TGTGCCAGCTCCCGGGAAGGACAGGACAATGAGCAGTTCTTC. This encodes CASSREGQDNEQFF.

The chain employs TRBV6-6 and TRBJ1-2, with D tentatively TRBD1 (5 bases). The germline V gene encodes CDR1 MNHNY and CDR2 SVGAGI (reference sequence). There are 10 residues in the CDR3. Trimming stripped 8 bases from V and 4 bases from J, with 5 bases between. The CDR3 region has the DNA TGTGCCAGCCAGGGCTATGGCTACACCTTC. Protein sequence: CASQGYGYTF.

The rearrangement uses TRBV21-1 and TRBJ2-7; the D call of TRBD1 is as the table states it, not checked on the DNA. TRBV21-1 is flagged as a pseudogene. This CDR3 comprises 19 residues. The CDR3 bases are TGTGCCAGCAGCAAAGGGGTGGCGGGACAGTGGTTGGGGGTCTACGAGCAGTACTTC. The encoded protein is CASSKGVAGQWLGVYEQYF.

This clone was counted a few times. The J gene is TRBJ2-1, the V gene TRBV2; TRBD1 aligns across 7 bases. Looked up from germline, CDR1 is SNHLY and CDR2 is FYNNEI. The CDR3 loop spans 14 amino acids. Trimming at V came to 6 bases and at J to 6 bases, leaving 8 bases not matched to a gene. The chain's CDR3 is CASRTGIGSNEQFF. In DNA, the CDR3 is TGTGCCAGCAGGACAGGGATTGGTTCCAATGAGCAGTTCTTC.

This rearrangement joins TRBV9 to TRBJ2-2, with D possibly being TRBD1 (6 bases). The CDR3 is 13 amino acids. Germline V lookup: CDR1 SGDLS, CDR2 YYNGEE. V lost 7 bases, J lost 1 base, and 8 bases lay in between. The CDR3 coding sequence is TGTGCCAGCCAGGGGCGGAACACCGGGGAGCTGTTTTTT. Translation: CASQGRNTGELFF.

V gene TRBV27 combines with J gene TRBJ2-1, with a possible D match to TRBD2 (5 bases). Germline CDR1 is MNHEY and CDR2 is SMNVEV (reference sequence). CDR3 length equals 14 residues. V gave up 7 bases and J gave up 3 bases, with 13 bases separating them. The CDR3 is CASKKELDYNEQFF. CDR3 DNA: TGTGCCAGCAAAAAGGAACTAGACTACAATGAGCAGTTCTTC.

CDR3 residues: CASTVGWTVGVGELFF. As DNA, the CDR3 is TGTGCCAGCACCGTCGGGTGGACAGTAGGTGTCGGGGAGCTGTTTTTT. J is TRBJ2-2 and V is TRBV11-2; D may be TRBD1 (6 bases). The ends were cut back, 7 bases at V and 7 bases at J, with 22 bases in the middle. The CDR3 contains 16 residues. Germline V CDR1 and CDR2: SGHAT, FQNNGV.

The CDR3 is CASSPSTPGLVRRTQYF. The CDR3 DNA is TGTGCCAGCAGCCCCTCGACCCCCGGACTAGTTCGAAGGACCCAGTACTTC. The V gene is TRBV3-1 (or the pseudogene TRBV3-2), the J gene TRBJ2-5, with 7 bases that match TRBD2. The CDR3 totals 17 residues. J gave up 7 bases and V 4 bases, and 18 bases lay outside the gene matches. In germline, CDR1 is LGHDT, CDR2 YNNKEL (reference sequence).

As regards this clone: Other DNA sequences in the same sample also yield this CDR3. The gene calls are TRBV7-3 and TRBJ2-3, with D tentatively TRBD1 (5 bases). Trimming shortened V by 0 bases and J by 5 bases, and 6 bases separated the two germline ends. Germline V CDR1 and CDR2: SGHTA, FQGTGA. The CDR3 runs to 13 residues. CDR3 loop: CASSLTRVDTQYF. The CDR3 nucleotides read TGTGCCAGCAGCTTAACCAGGGTAGATACGCAGTATTTT. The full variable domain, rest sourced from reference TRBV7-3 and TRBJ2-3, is GAGVSQTPSNKVTEKGKYVELRCDPISGHTALYWYRQSLGQGPEFLIYFQGTGAADDSGLPNDRFFAVRPEGSVSTLKIQRTERGDSAVYLCASSLTRVDTQYFGPGTRLTVL.

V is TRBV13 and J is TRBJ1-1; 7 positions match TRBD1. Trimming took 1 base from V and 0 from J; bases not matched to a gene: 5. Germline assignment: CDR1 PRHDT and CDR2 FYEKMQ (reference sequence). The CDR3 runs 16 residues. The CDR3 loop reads CASSLAGGGMNTEAFF. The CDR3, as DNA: TGTGCCAGCAGCTTAGCAGGGGGTGGGATGAACACTGAAGCTTTCTTT.

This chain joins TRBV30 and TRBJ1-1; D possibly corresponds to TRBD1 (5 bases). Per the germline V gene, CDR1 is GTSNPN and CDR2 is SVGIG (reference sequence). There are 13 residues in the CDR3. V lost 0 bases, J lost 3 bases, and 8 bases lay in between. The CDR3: CAWSVMTDTEAFF. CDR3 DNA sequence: TGTGCCTGGAGTGTTATGACAGACACTGAAGCTTTCTTT.

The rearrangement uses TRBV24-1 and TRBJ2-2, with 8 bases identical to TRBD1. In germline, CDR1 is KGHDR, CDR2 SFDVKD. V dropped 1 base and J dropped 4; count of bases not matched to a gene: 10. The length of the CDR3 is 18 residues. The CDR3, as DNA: TGTGCCACCAGTGATTTTGGCTCAGGGGGCTTAGGCACCGGGGAGCTGTTTTTT. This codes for CATSDFGSGGLGTGELFF.

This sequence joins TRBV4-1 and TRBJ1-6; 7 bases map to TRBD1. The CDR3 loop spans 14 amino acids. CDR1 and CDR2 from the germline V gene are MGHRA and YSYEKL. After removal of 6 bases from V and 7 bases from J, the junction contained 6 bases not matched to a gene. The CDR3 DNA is TGCGCCAGCAGTGTAGACAGGGCCAATTCACCCCTCCACTTT. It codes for CASSVDRANSPLHF.

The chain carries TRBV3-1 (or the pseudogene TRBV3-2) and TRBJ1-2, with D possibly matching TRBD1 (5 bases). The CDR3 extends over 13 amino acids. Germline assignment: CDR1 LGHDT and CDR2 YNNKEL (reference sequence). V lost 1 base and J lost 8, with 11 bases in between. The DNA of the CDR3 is TGTGCCAGCAGCCAAGGCAGGGAAAGAGGCTACACCTTC. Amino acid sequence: CASSQGRERGYTF.

CDR3 DNA sequence: TGCGCCAGCAGCCTCGGACTAGCGGGGGGCAAGATTACGCAGTATTTT. Its protein is CASSLGLAGGKITQYF. The chain has TRBV5-1 and TRBJ2-3; 14 bases align to TRBD2. The length of the CDR3 is 16 residues. Trimming took 4 bases from V and 8 from J; bases not matched to a gene: 9. In germline, CDR1 is SGHRS, CDR2 YFSETQ. Combining the CDR3 with reference TRBV5-1 and TRBJ2-3 gives the whole variable domain KAGVTQTPRYLIKTRGQQVTLSCSPISGHRSVSWYQQTPGQGLQFLFEYFSETQRNKGNFPGRFSGRQFSNSRSEMNVSTLELGDSALYLCASSLGLAGGKITQYFGPGTRLTVL.

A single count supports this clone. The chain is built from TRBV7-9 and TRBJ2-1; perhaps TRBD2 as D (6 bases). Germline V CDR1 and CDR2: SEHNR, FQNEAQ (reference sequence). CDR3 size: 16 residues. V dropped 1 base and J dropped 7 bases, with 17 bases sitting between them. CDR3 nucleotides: TGTGCCAGCAGCTTAGGAATAGGCCCGGGGAGGAATGAGCAGTTCTTC. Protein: CASSLGIGPGRNEQFF. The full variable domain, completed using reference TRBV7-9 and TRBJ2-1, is DTGVSQNPRHKITKRGQNVTFRCDPISEHNRLYWYRQTLGQGPEFLTYFQNEAQLEKSRLLSDRFSAERPKGSFSTLEIQRTEQGDSAMYLCASSLGIGPGRNEQFFGPGTRLTVL.

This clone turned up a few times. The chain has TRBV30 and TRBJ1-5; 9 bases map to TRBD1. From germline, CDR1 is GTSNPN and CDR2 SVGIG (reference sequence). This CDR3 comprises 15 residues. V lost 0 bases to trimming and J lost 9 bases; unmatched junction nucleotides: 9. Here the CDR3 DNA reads TGTGCCTGGAGTGTAGGGACAGGGTCTCAATTGCCCCAGCATTTT. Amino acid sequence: CAWSVGTGSQLPQHF.